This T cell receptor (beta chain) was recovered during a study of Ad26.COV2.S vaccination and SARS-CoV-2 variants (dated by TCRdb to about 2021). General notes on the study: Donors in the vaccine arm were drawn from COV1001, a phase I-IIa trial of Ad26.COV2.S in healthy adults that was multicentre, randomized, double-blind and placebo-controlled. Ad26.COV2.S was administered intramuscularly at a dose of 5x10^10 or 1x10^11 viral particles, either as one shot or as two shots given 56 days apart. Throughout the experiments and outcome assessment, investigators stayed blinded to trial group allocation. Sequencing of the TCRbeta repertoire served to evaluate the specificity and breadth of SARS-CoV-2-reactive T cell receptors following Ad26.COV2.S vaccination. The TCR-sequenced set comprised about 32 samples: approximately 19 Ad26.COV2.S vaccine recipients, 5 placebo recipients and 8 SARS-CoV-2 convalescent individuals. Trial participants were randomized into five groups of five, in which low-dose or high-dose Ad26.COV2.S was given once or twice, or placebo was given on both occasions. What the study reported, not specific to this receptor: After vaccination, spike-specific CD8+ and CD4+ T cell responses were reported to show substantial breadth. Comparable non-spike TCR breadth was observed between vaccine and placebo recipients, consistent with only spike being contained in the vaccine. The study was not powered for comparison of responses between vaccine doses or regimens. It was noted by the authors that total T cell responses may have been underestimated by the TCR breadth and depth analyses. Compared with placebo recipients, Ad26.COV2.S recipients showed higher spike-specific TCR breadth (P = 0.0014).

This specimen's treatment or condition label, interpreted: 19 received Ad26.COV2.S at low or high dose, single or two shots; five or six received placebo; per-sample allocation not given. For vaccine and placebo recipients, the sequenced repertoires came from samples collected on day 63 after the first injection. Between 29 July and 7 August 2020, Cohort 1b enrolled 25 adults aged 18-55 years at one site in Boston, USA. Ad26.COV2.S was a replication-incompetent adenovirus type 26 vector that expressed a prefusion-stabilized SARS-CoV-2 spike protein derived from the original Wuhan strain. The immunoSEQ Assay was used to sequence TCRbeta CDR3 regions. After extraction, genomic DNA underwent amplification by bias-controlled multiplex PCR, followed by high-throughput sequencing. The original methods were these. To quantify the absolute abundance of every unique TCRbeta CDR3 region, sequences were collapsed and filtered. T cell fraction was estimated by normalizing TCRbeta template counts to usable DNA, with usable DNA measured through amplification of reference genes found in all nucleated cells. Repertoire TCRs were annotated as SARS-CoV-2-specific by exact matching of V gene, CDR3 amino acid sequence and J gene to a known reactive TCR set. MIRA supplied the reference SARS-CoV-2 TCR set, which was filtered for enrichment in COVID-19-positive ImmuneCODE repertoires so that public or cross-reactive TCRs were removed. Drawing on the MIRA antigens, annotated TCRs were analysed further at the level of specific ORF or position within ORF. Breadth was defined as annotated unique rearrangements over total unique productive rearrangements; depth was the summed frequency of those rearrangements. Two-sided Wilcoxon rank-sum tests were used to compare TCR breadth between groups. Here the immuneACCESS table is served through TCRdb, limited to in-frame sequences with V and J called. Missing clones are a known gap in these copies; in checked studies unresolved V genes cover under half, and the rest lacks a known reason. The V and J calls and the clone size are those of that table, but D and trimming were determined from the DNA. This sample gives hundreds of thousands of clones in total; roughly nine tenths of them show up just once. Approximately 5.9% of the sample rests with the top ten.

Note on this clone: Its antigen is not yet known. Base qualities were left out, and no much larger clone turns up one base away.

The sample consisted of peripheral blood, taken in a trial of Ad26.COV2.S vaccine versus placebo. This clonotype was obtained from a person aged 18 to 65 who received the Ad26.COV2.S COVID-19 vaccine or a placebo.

Here the CDR3 is given as CASSQRYPGRAAGGNSPLHF. The nucleotide sequence is TGCGCCAGCAGCCAAAGGTATCCAGGCAGGGCAGCAGGAGGTAATTCACCCCTCCACTTT. This chain is built from TRBV4-3 and TRBJ1-6, and possibly TRBD1, on 5 matching bases. V and J are truncated by 2 bases and 6 bases respectively, leaving an intervening sequence of 26 bases. There are 20 amino acids in the CDR3, from cysteine to phenylalanine inclusive. Of all the DNA, just the CDR3 is kept, 60 bases in frame from base 1. From a lookup of the germline V gene, CDR1 and CDR2 are LGHNA and YSLEER.